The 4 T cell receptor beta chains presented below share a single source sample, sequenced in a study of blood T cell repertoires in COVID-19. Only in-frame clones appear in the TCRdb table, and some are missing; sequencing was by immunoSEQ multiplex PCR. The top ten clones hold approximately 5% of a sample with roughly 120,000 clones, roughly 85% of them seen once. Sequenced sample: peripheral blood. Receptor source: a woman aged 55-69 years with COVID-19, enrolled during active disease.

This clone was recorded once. The CDR3, as DNA: TGTGCCAGCAGCTTAGGGCCAGATACGCAGTATTTT. Translated, it gives CASSLGPDTQYF. The J gene is TRBJ2-3, the V gene TRBV7-9; D not resolved. This CDR3 comprises 12 residues. The V gene's germline CDR1 is SEHNR and CDR2 FQNEAQ (reference sequence). V gave up 1 base and J gave up 4 bases, with 3 bases separating them.

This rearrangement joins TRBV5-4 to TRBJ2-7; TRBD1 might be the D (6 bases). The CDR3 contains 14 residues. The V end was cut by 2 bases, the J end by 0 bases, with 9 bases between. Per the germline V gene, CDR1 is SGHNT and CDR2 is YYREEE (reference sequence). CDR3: CASSFVGASYEQYF. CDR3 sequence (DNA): TGTGCCAGCAGCTTTGTGGGGGCCTCCTACGAGCAGTACTTC.

The CDR3 region has the DNA TGTGCCAGCAGCGTCGGGACAGGTTCGGACACTGAAGCTTTCTTT. It yields the protein CASSVGTGSDTEAFF. The chain has TRBV9 and TRBJ1-1; 8 bases agree with TRBD1. CDR3 length: 15 residues. V was clipped by 2 bases and J by 3 bases; unmatched bases: 6. Germline CDR1 SGDLS, CDR2 YYNGEE.

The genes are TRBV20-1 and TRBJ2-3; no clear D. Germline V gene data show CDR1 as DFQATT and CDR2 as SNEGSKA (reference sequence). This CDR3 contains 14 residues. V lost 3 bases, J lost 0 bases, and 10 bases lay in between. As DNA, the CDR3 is TGCAGTGCTAGTGCTATCCTCAGCACAGATACGCAGTATTTT. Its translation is CSASAILSTDTQYF.